This T cell receptor beta chain was recorded in a study of cytomegalovirus exposure and HLA in healthy donors. Turning to the study itself: Some 180 million T cells yielded some 120 million unique TCR beta sequences in earlier analysis. Points from the study as a whole: Most sequenced TCRs were rare (though some public TCRs occurred in many donors). Sequencing likely caused a cluster of highly shared sequence variants. Relative to the roughly 640-donor mean, N-insertions were reportedly fewer in an Asian-associated ancestry cluster in a later analysis.

The CDR3 is 15 amino acids. Germline V lookup: CDR1 SNHLY, CDR2 FYNNEI. V dropped 8 bases and J dropped 6; count of bases not matched to a gene: 13. The PCR contained 60 Vbeta and 13 Jbeta primers. Sequencing was performed with immunoSEQ multiplex PCR; in TCRdb, only in-frame clones are kept and a portion is missing. The sample records about 170,000 clones, roughly 80% being singletons. This clone is a singleton in its sample. The antigen remains unidentified. The TCR sequence derives from a man aged 18-30 years in good health and CMV-seronegative. V is TRBV2 and J is TRBJ2-1; 7 bases agree with TRBD2. The sequenced material came from PBMCs. CDR3 sequence reads: CASLRVHSGGNEQFF. The CDR3 coding sequence is TGTGCCAGCCTTAGGGTGCATTCGGGGGGCAATGAGCAGTTCTTC.